These 5 T cell receptor beta chains were sequenced from one sample in a study of blood T cell repertoires in COVID-19. The table came from immunoSEQ multiplex PCR; TCRdb's copy has only in-frame clones and leaves some out. Among 100,000 to 120,000 clones listed, more than 80% were seen once. The specimen sequenced was peripheral blood. These receptors all come from a woman aged 60 to 75 with COVID-19, enrolled during active disease.

This clone was picked up one time. This chain's CDR3 is CASSKEPSYNEQFF. The CDR3 bases are TGCGCCAGCAGCAAGGAGCCCTCCTACAATGAGCAGTTCTTC. The chain employs TRBV10-2 and TRBJ2-1; D gene uncertain. Germline-derived CDR1 and CDR2 are WSHSY and SAAADI. V dropped 6 bases and J dropped 0 bases, with 9 bases sitting between them. CDR3 length: 14 residues.

In this sample, this clone turned up once. For the CDR3, the DNA is TGTGCCAGCAGCATACTAGGGAGTACTGAAGCTTTCTTT. The encoded protein is CASSILGSTEAFF. V and J are TRBV3-1 (or the pseudogene TRBV3-2) and TRBJ1-1; no definite D call. The length of the CDR3 is 13 residues. Trimming stripped 5 bases from V and 5 bases from J, with 12 bases between. Germline-derived CDR1 and CDR2 are LGHDT and YNNKEL (reference sequence).

The chain joins TRBV29-1 to TRBJ2-7; D might be TRBD1 (5 bases). The CDR3 spans 12 residues. Germline V gene lookup returns CDR1 SQVTM and CDR2 ANQGSEA. The ends were cut back, 5 bases at V and 11 bases at J, with 19 bases in the middle. The CDR3, as DNA: TGCAGCGTTTCTACCCCACCAGGGTCCAAGTACTTC. It translates to CSVSTPPGSKYF.

The V gene is TRBV6-5, the J gene TRBJ1-5; the D gene is possibly TRBD1 (6 bases). Between the trimmed V and J ends, which lost 6 bases and 7 bases, there was a span of 19 bases. Germline CDR1 is MNHEY and CDR2 is SVGAGI. The CDR3 length is 15 residues. This CDR3 is CASSSAWQGKQPQHF. CDR3 DNA: TGTGCCAGCAGCTCCGCATGGCAGGGGAAACAGCCCCAGCATTTT.

As DNA, the CDR3 is TGTGCCAGCAGCGTAGGACTCCGGAACACTGAAGCTTTCTTT. Its protein product is CASSVGLRNTEAFF. This chain connects TRBV9 to TRBJ1-1; D is uncertain. The CDR3 consists of 14 residues. Germline lookup yields CDR1 SGDLS and CDR2 YYNGEE. Trimming took 0 bases from V and 1 from J, leaving 7 bases between them.